This TCR beta chain came from a study of blood T cell repertoires in COVID-19. Whole-study context: Whether acute or convalescent, the COVID-19 samples came from the United States, Italy and Spain. T cells, B-cell-depleted T cells, or PBMCs provided the cDNA or gDNA that served as material.

Methods used by the authors: Quantification of nucleated cells was approximated via reference gene primer amplification. TCRdb keeps only in-frame clones here, not all; method: immunoSEQ multiplex PCR. For V, J and clone size, that table is used; D and trimming come from the DNA. The table shows more than 150,000 clones, with approximately 86% occurring only once. V was shortened by 1 base and J by 2 bases, with 12 bases between the two germline ends. This CDR3 has 16 residues. Germline V lookup: CDR1 SEHNR, CDR2 FQNEAQ (reference sequence). The chain links TRBV7-9 to TRBJ1-3; D gene uncertain. Sequenced input: peripheral blood. The TCR comes from a man younger than 35 with acute or convalescent COVID-19. The CDR3 sequence: CASSLGPGSTGNTIYF. CDR3 bases: TGTGCCAGCAGCTTAGGCCCGGGGAGCACTGGAAACACCATATATTTT.